This TCR beta chain was observed in a study of blood T cell repertoires in COVID-19. Study information: Acute and convalescent COVID-19 samples came from the United States, Italy and Spain.

Generated by immunoSEQ multiplex PCR, the TCRdb table keeps only in-frame clones and is missing some. The sample has some 230,000 clones, more than 65% seen once. Germline CDR1 reads SNHLY; CDR2 reads FYNNEI. The CDR3 has 14 residues. Trimming cost V 4 bases and J 8 bases, with 14 bases left between them. This chain uses TRBV2 with TRBJ1-4, with D possibly TRBD1 on 5 matching bases. Sequenced material: peripheral blood. This receptor was taken from a woman in her 30s who had recovered from COVID-19. The CDR3, as DNA: TGTGCCAGCAGTGTACTCTGGGCAGGGGAAAAACTGTTTTTT. Translating gives CASSVLWAGEKLFF.